What follows are 2 T cell receptor beta chains derived from one specimen sequenced in a study of T-cell memory formation after mild COVID-19. TCRdb ran MiXCR on the 5' RACE reads and lists one entry per CDR3 protein. The sample records about 430,000 distinct CDR3 sequences, roughly a quarter being singletons. Source material: PBMCs or a T cell subset sorted from them (not recorded which). These receptors were taken from an adult woman who had mild COVID-19 (a few samples of this study predate the infection). Cell type and time point are not known.

In its sample, this clonotype was seen a few times. V gene TRBV5-1 combines with J gene TRBJ1-3; D call uncertain. CDR3 length: 14 residues. The V end was cut by 4 bases, the J end by 4 bases, with 12 bases between. CDR1 and CDR2 from the germline V gene are SGHRS and YFSETQ. For the CDR3, the DNA is TGCGCCAGCAGCCTGGAGGGCACGGGAAACACCATATATTTT. Translated: CASSLEGTGNTIYF.

This clonotype was seen many times. The chain couples TRBV7-7 to TRBJ2-3, with D tentatively TRBD1 (7 bases). Trimming left V 8 bases short and J 6 bases short, with 21 bases between. The CDR3 totals 15 residues. Germline loops: CDR1 SSHAT, CDR2 FNYEAQ (reference sequence). DNA of the CDR3: TGTGCCAGCGGAATGGGGGGCAGGGGGATGGATACGCAGTATTTT. Protein: CASGMGGRGMDTQYF. The entire variable domain, with the rest obtained from reference TRBV7-7 and TRBJ2-3, is as follows: GAGVSQSPRYKVTKRGQDVTLRCDPISSHATLYWYQQALGQGPEFLTYFNYEAQPDKSGLPSDRFSAERPEGSISTLTIQRTEQRDSAMYRCASGMGGRGMDTQYFGPGTRLTVL.